These T cell receptor beta chains were read from a single sample in a study of blood T cell repertoires in COVID-19. Sequenced by immunoSEQ multiplex PCR; TCRdb stores in-frame clones only, minus some. This sample has about 310,000 clones, with 75% to 90% found just once. The specimen was PBMCs or T cells enriched from blood (not recorded which). These TCRs come from a woman in her thirties or forties who had recovered from COVID-19. Both conserved end residues are part of each CDR3. The order of the fields is clone size, D gene, J gene, V gene, CDR3 protein, CDR3 DNA. D genes are given only for firm matches. The size field is filled for only some rows; it gives once, few, many or a size class.

abundance: -
d_gene: TRBD1
j_gene: TRBJ1-1
v_gene: TRBV18
CDR3aa: CASSPFAGQGALFVAFF
CDR3nt: TGTGCCAGCTCACCGTTTGCGGGACAGGGGGCTTTATTTGTAGCTTTCTTT

abundance: -
d_gene: -
j_gene: TRBJ1-1
v_gene: TRBV28
CDR3aa: CASRRTGNTEAFF
CDR3nt: TGTGCCAGCAGACGAACAGGGAACACTGAAGCTTTCTTT

abundance: -
d_gene: TRBD1
j_gene: TRBJ1-1
v_gene: TRBV19
CDR3aa: CASTTQGYTEAFF
CDR3nt: TGTGCCAGTACAACACAGGGGTACACTGAAGCTTTCTTT

abundance: -
d_gene: -
j_gene: TRBJ1-4
v_gene: TRBV30
CDR3aa: CAWSQGGLLFF
CDR3nt: TGTGCCTGGAGTCAGGGAGGGCTTCTGTTTTTT

abundance: -
d_gene: TRBD2
j_gene: TRBJ2-7
v_gene: TRBV27
CDR3aa: CASSLSGGNEQYF
CDR3nt: TGTGCCAGCAGTTTAAGCGGGGGGAACGAGCAGTACTTC

abundance: -
d_gene: TRBD2
j_gene: TRBJ2-1
v_gene: TRBV7-2
CDR3aa: CASSPGLAGDEQFF
CDR3nt: TGTGCCAGCTCCCCGGGGCTAGCGGGAGACGAGCAGTTCTTC

abundance: -
d_gene: -
j_gene: TRBJ2-7
v_gene: TRBV9
CDR3aa: CASSVESGYEQYF
CDR3nt: TGTGCCAGCAGCGTAGAGTCGGGCTACGAGCAGTACTTC

abundance: once
d_gene: -
j_gene: TRBJ2-1
v_gene: TRBV6-2/TRBV6-3
CDR3aa: CASSSTSLGANEQFF
CDR3nt: TGTGCCAGCAGTTCGACTAGTCTCGGTGCCAATGAGCAGTTCTTC

abundance: -
d_gene: TRBD2
j_gene: TRBJ2-1
v_gene: TRBV11-3
CDR3aa: CASSTRLAASYNEQFF
CDR3nt: TGTGCCAGCAGCACCCGACTAGCGGCTTCCTACAATGAGCAGTTCTTC

abundance: -
d_gene: -
j_gene: TRBJ2-2
v_gene: TRBV19
CDR3aa: CASSIPWSQLAWNTGELFF
CDR3nt: TGTGCCAGTAGTATCCCTTGGTCGCAACTAGCTTGGAACACCGGGGAGCTGTTTTTT

abundance: -
d_gene: -
j_gene: TRBJ1-1
v_gene: TRBV25-1
CDR3aa: CASRSLGLPAEAFF
CDR3nt: TGTGCCAGCAGGAGCTTGGGACTCCCCGCGGAAGCTTTCTTT

abundance: -
d_gene: TRBD1
j_gene: TRBJ1-1
v_gene: TRBV7-8
CDR3aa: CASSPGQEVEAFF
CDR3nt: TGTGCCAGCAGCCCTGGACAGGAGGTTGAAGCTTTCTTT

abundance: once
d_gene: TRBD1
j_gene: TRBJ1-1
v_gene: TRBV9
CDR3aa: CASSGTGGLTEAFF
CDR3nt: TGTGCCAGCAGCGGGACAGGGGGTCTCACTGAAGCTTTCTTT

abundance: -
d_gene: TRBD1
j_gene: TRBJ1-6
v_gene: TRBV11-2
CDR3aa: CASSPNRGSSYNSPLHF
CDR3nt: TGTGCCAGCAGCCCGAACAGGGGGAGCTCCTATAATTCACCCCTCCACTTT

abundance: -
d_gene: TRBD1
j_gene: TRBJ2-3
v_gene: TRBV6-2/TRBV6-3
CDR3aa: CASSWDRELTDTQYF
CDR3nt: TGTGCCAGCAGTTGGGACAGGGAGCTCACAGATACGCAGTATTTT

abundance: -
d_gene: -
j_gene: TRBJ2-1
v_gene: TRBV7-6
CDR3aa: CASSLTSEQFF
CDR3nt: TGTGCCAGCAGCCTTACAAGTGAGCAGTTCTTC

abundance: -
d_gene: -
j_gene: TRBJ2-1
v_gene: TRBV19
CDR3aa: CASSITGGPEQFF
CDR3nt: TGTGCCAGTAGTATCACGGGGGGCCCGGAGCAGTTCTTC

abundance: -
d_gene: -
j_gene: TRBJ2-7
v_gene: TRBV9
CDR3aa: CASSPETSRAVYEQYF
CDR3nt: TGTGCCAGCAGCCCAGAGACTAGTCGGGCGGTCTACGAGCAGTACTTC

abundance: -
d_gene: -
j_gene: TRBJ2-1
v_gene: TRBV5-1
CDR3aa: CASSYGYEQFF
CDR3nt: TGCGCCAGCAGCTACGGGTATGAGCAGTTCTTC

abundance: -
d_gene: TRBD1
j_gene: TRBJ2-5
v_gene: TRBV25-1
CDR3aa: CASSARTGERETQYF
CDR3nt: TGTGCCAGCAGTGCCAGGACAGGGGAAAGAGAGACCCAGTACTTC

abundance: -
d_gene: -
j_gene: TRBJ2-7
v_gene: TRBV6-5
CDR3aa: CASSYSVDTSYEQYF
CDR3nt: TGTGCCAGCAGTTACTCGGTGGACACCTCCTACGAGCAGTACTTC

abundance: -
d_gene: -
j_gene: TRBJ2-7
v_gene: TRBV11-3
CDR3aa: CASSLQGLDYEQYF
CDR3nt: TGTGCCAGCAGCTTACAGGGGTTAGACTACGAGCAGTACTTC

abundance: once
d_gene: TRBD1
j_gene: TRBJ2-5
v_gene: TRBV7-9
CDR3aa: CASSLALGTGDKETQYF
CDR3nt: TGTGCCAGCAGCTTAGCGTTGGGGACAGGGGATAAAGAGACCCAGTACTTC

abundance: -
d_gene: -
j_gene: TRBJ1-2
v_gene: TRBV6-5
CDR3aa: CASSYSGAGYGYTF
CDR3nt: TGTGCCAGCAGTTACTCGGGGGCTGGCTATGGCTACACCTTC

abundance: -
d_gene: -
j_gene: TRBJ2-2
v_gene: TRBV7-9
CDR3aa: CASSLATGPGELFF
CDR3nt: TGTGCCAGCAGCTTAGCGACAGGCCCTGGGGAGCTGTTTTTT

abundance: -
d_gene: TRBD1
j_gene: TRBJ1-2
v_gene: TRBV6-5
CDR3aa: CASSYPSYRGFGYTF
CDR3nt: TGTGCCAGCAGTTACCCGTCCTACAGGGGGTTTGGCTACACCTTC

abundance: once
d_gene: TRBD1
j_gene: TRBJ2-7
v_gene: TRBV9
CDR3aa: CASSPLGQGYEQYF
CDR3nt: TGTGCCAGCAGCCCCCTGGGACAGGGTTACGAGCAGTACTTC

abundance: -
d_gene: -
j_gene: TRBJ2-5
v_gene: TRBV7-9
CDR3aa: CASSFMPGGETQYF
CDR3nt: TGTGCCAGCAGCTTCATGCCTGGAGGAGAGACCCAGTACTTC

abundance: -
d_gene: -
j_gene: TRBJ2-1
v_gene: TRBV30
CDR3aa: CAWGRQGTPEQFF
CDR3nt: TGTGCCTGGGGGCGCCAGGGGACACCTGAGCAGTTCTTC

abundance: -
d_gene: -
j_gene: TRBJ2-7
v_gene: TRBV7-9
CDR3aa: CASSLVGARSYEQYF
CDR3nt: TGTGCCAGCAGCTTAGTTGGGGCACGCTCCTACGAGCAGTACTTC

abundance: -
d_gene: -
j_gene: TRBJ2-3
v_gene: TRBV7-2
CDR3aa: CASSPRSRTDTQYF
CDR3nt: TGTGCCAGCAGCCCTCGGAGTCGCACAGATACGCAGTATTTT

abundance: -
d_gene: -
j_gene: TRBJ1-2
v_gene: TRBV28
CDR3aa: CASSFPGSDYGYTF
CDR3nt: TGTGCCAGCAGTTTTCCGGGGTCGGACTATGGCTACACCTTC

abundance: -
d_gene: -
j_gene: TRBJ2-2
v_gene: TRBV15
CDR3aa: CATSRDPGQTSFGGELFF
CDR3nt: TGTGCCACCAGCAGGGACCCGGGACAGACTAGTTTCGGCGGGGAGCTGTTTTTT

abundance: few
d_gene: TRBD1
j_gene: TRBJ2-7
v_gene: TRBV18
CDR3aa: CASSAGTGAYEQYF
CDR3nt: TGTGCCAGCTCAGCCGGGACAGGGGCCTACGAGCAGTACTTC

abundance: once
d_gene: TRBD1
j_gene: TRBJ2-4
v_gene: TRBV29-1
CDR3aa: CSVVGQGEGIQYF
CDR3nt: TGCAGCGTTGTGGGACAGGGGGAGGGCATTCAGTACTTC

abundance: -
d_gene: TRBD1
j_gene: TRBJ1-1
v_gene: TRBV7-6
CDR3aa: CASSLGQGMNTEAFF
CDR3nt: TGTGCCAGCAGCTTAGGACAGGGGATGAACACTGAAGCTTTCTTT

abundance: -
d_gene: -
j_gene: TRBJ1-5
v_gene: TRBV19
CDR3aa: CASRYSDQPQHF
CDR3nt: TGTGCCAGTAGGTACAGTGATCAGCCCCAGCATTTT

abundance: -
d_gene: -
j_gene: TRBJ1-5
v_gene: TRBV11-2
CDR3aa: CASSLGSGQPQHF
CDR3nt: TGTGCCAGCAGCTTAGGGAGCGGTCAGCCCCAGCATTTT

abundance: -
d_gene: -
j_gene: TRBJ2-1
v_gene: TRBV5-4
CDR3aa: CASSFDSFSSYNEQFF
CDR3nt: TGTGCCAGCAGCTTTGACAGCTTTAGCTCCTACAATGAGCAGTTCTTC

abundance: -
d_gene: -
j_gene: TRBJ1-1
v_gene: TRBV6-2/TRBV6-3
CDR3aa: CASSYVSGVGNTEAFF
CDR3nt: TGTGCCAGCAGTTACGTATCGGGGGTCGGGAACACTGAAGCTTTCTTT